Presented here are 8 T cell receptor beta chains from one specimen sequenced in a study of control samples from healthy donors and cancer patients. TCRdb keeps only in-frame clones here, not all; method: immunoSEQ multiplex PCR. This table has about 100,000 clones, around four fifths appearing once. The sample comprised blood. The source is a man aged 30-40 years in good health.

The rearrangement links TRBV5-8 to TRBJ2-5, with 8 bases that match TRBD1. Germline V lookup: CDR1 SGHTS, CDR2 YDEGEE. The V segment lost 4 bases and the J segment 7 bases; nucleotides outside the gene matches: 12. The CDR3 sequence is 15 residues long. The CDR3 reads CASSHRTGSGVTQYF. The CDR3 DNA sequence: TGTGCCAGCAGCCACAGGACAGGGAGTGGGGTGACCCAGTACTTC. Full variable domain (rest looked up from reference TRBV5-8 and TRBJ2-5): EAGVTQSPTHLIKTRGQQATLRCSPISGHTSVYWYQQALGLGLQFLLWYDEGEERNRGNFPPRFSGRQFPNYSSELNVNALELEDSALYLCASSHRTGSGVTQYFGPGTRLLVL.

The rearrangement uses TRBV11-2 and TRBJ1-1, with D tentatively TRBD1 (5 bases). CDR3 length: 15 amino acids. The germline V gene has CDR1 SGHAT and CDR2 FQNNGV. V was clipped by 2 bases and J by 2 bases, with 12 bases between them. The CDR3 nucleotides are TGTGCCAGCAGCTTACGCGGGACCACCAACACTGAAGCTTTCTTT. Residues: CASSLRGTTNTEAFF.

This clone was observed a handful of times. V and J are TRBV10-1 and TRBJ2-2; the match to TRBD2 covers 13 bases. V lost 0 bases to trimming and J lost 5 bases; unmatched junction nucleotides: 6. This CDR3 comprises 18 residues. Germline V gives CDR1 WNHNN, CDR2 SYGVQD (reference sequence). The CDR3 loop reads CASSESPGLAGKTGELFF. CDR3 bases: TGCGCCAGCAGTGAGTCCCCGGGACTAGCGGGAAAGACCGGGGAGCTGTTTTTT.

The V call is TRBV19, the J call TRBJ1-6, with D uncertain. Per germline, CDR1 LNHDA and CDR2 SQIVND (reference sequence). The CDR3 runs to 15 residues. Trimming removed 0 bases from V and 3 bases from J, with 6 bases in between. DNA of the CDR3: TGTGCCAGTAGTATAGACAGTATCTATAATTCACCCCTCCACTTT. This translates into CASSIDSIYNSPLHF.

The J gene is TRBJ1-5, the V gene TRBV10-2; D possibly corresponds to TRBD1 (5 bases). CDR3 length: 14 residues. Trimming pared 8 bases from V and 3 bases from J, leaving 14 bases between. The germline V gene encodes CDR1 WSHSY and CDR2 SAAADI. The CDR3 region has the DNA TGCGCCAGCGCTCAGGACACCCTCAATCAGCCCCAGCATTTT. Translating it yields CASAQDTLNQPQHF.

This chain joins TRBV7-9 and TRBJ1-1; perhaps TRBD1 as D (6 bases). The V gene's germline CDR1 is SEHNR and CDR2 FQNEAQ (reference sequence). This CDR3 region has 14 residues. The V end lost 6 bases, the J end lost 10 bases, and 21 bases lay between the germline ends. The CDR3 loop reads CASRHTRGAPRAFF. The CDR3 region has the DNA TGTGCCAGCAGACATACTCGGGGGGCCCCGAGAGCTTTCTTT.

V usage is TRBV6-5 and J usage is TRBJ1-1; the match to TRBD1 covers 9 bases. Germline CDR1 and CDR2: MNHEY and SVGAGI. The junction had 8 bases not matched to a gene; V was cut back by 4 bases and J by 5 bases. The CDR3 is 15 residues long. The CDR3 spells CASSSLGQGSTEAFF. In DNA form, the CDR3 reads TGTGCCAGCAGTTCCCTGGGACAGGGATCGACTGAAGCTTTCTTT.

The V gene is TRBV2, the J gene TRBJ2-7; 7 nucleotides match TRBD2. After removal of 4 bases from V and 3 bases from J, the junction contained 9 bases not matched to a gene. CDR1 and CDR2 (germline): SNHLY, FYNNEI. The CDR3 is 15 residues long. The DNA for the CDR3 is TGTGCCAGCAGTGCGACGCGGTGGGGGGGCTACGAGCAGTACTTC. Encoded protein: CASSATRWGGYEQYF.